One T cell receptor beta chain is described in this entry. Its antigen is not identified. This sample is part of a study of shared clonotypes between healthy human individuals. Background on the study: Those who served as donors were a couple of women and a few men between the ages of 18 and 49. Study-wide results and caveats: Non-shared clonotypes displayed generation probabilities falling below those of clonotypes present in all four donors.

Germline CDR1 and CDR2: MRHNA and SNTAGT. V was shortened by 2 bases and J by 5 bases, with 6 bases between the two germline ends. The CDR3 extends over 13 amino acids. The table came from immunoSEQ multiplex PCR; TCRdb's copy has only in-frame clones and leaves some out. The sample gives approximately 980,000 clones, over 60% of which show up once; about 1.5% is in the top ten. J is TRBJ2-2 and V is TRBV6-4; D is uncertain. The source of this sequence is a man aged 18 to 30 in good health. Material: memory CD4+ T cells sorted from blood. Subset defined: CD45RA-negative fraction. In DNA form, the CDR3 reads TGTGCCAGCAGTGACATTACAACCGGGGAGCTGTTTTTT. Protein sequence: CASSDITTGELFF.